Each of the 25 T cell receptor beta chains below was sequenced from the same sample in a study of blood T cell repertoires in COVID-19. The table came from immunoSEQ multiplex PCR; TCRdb's copy has only in-frame clones and leaves some out. The data show around 100,000 clones, roughly 79% seen once. Sequences were obtained from peripheral blood. The receptors were gathered from a man aged 65-85 years with active or convalescent COVID-19.

The chain carries TRBV24-1 and TRBJ1-1, with D possibly TRBD1 on 5 matching bases. CDR3 size: 13 residues. V lost 9 bases and J lost 1, with 11 bases in between. From germline, CDR1 is KGHDR and CDR2 SFDVKD. CDR3 amino acids: CATRGTENTEAFF. The CDR3, as DNA: TGTGCCACCCGAGGGACTGAGAACACTGAAGCTTTCTTT.

This CDR3 is CASSSLTPFSSGANVLTF. Written as DNA, the CDR3 is TGTGCCAGCAGCTCGTTGACACCCTTCTCCTCTGGGGCCAACGTCCTGACTTTC. The genes are TRBV5-6 and TRBJ2-6; D unclear. The V gene's germline CDR1 is SGHDT and CDR2 YYEEEE. V was cut by 3 bases and J by 0 bases, with 16 bases left in between. This CDR3 comprises 18 residues.

The sample holds many counts of this clone. The junction differs from germline at one of its ends, possibly a read error. The chain employs TRBV13 and TRBJ1-2; 10 nucleotides align to TRBD1. CDR3 length equals 15 residues. Per germline, CDR1 PRHDT and CDR2 FYEKMQ (reference sequence). The CDR3 spells CASSVGTGANYGYTF. DNA for the CDR3: TGTGCCAGCAGCGTAGGGACAGGGGCTAACTATGGCTACACCTTC.

The chain joins TRBV9 to TRBJ1-6; D uncertain. The germline CDR1 and CDR2 sequences are SGDLS and YYNGEE. The CDR3 totals 16 residues. V was shortened by 0 bases and J by 3 bases, with 10 bases between the two germline ends. The CDR3 here is CASSVGEGNYNSPLHF. CDR3 DNA sequence: TGTGCCAGCAGCGTAGGAGAGGGCAACTATAATTCACCCCTCCACTTT. The complete variable domain, with remaining parts taken from reference TRBV9 and TRBJ1-6, reads DSGVTQTPKHLITATGQRVTLRCSPRSGDLSVYWYQQSLDQGLQFLIQYYNGEERAKGNILERFSAQQFPDLHSELNLSSLELGDSALYFCASSVGEGNYNSPLHFGNGTRLTVT.

The sample holds a few counts of this clone. CDR3 amino acids: CATSDWGRAYGYTF. The CDR3, as DNA: TGTGCCACCAGTGATTGGGGCAGGGCCTATGGCTACACCTTC. V and J are TRBV24-1 and TRBJ1-2; perhaps TRBD1 as D (5 bases). CDR3 length: 14 amino acids. V lost 2 bases and J lost 4, with 10 bases in between. Germline assignment: CDR1 KGHDR and CDR2 SFDVKD.

The V gene is TRBV18, the J gene TRBJ1-4; D remains unclear. Germline CDR1 reads KGHSH; CDR2 reads LQKENI. The CDR3 runs 15 residues. The ends were cut back, 4 bases at V and 3 bases at J, with 12 bases in the middle. The CDR3 DNA follows: TGTGCCAGCTCACGAACCCGGGTTCCTAATGAAAAACTGTTTTTT. The encoded protein is CASSRTRVPNEKLFF.

The chain is built from TRBV20-1 and TRBJ2-7; TRBD2 is a possible D gene (6 bases). From germline, CDR1 is DFQATT and CDR2 SNEGSKA (reference sequence). The CDR3 runs to 15 residues. Trimming shortened V by 3 bases and J by 5 bases, and 20 bases separated the two germline ends. This CDR3 reads CSASRKVGLQNEQYF. CDR3 nucleotide sequence: TGCAGTGCTAGTCGGAAAGTGGGACTGCAAAACGAGCAGTACTTC.

The chain combines TRBV7-9 with TRBJ2-5; D not certain. Per the germline V gene, CDR1 is SEHNR and CDR2 is FQNEAQ (reference sequence). With 1 base removed from V and 5 bases from J, the gap between germline ends came to 14 bases. The CDR3 is 15 amino acids. The CDR3 DNA sequence: TGTGCCAGCAGCTTAGTAGGTAGCCTCCGGGAGACCCAGTACTTC. Translation gives CASSLVGSLRETQYF.

The chain joins TRBV27 to TRBJ1-2; 8 nucleotides match TRBD1. With 5 bases clipped from V and 6 bases from J, the junction kept 5 bases outside the gene matches. Germline V gives CDR1 MNHEY, CDR2 SMNVEV (reference sequence). This CDR3 is 13 amino acids long. The CDR3 sequence is CASSNRGADGYTF. The CDR3 nucleotides read TGTGCCAGCAGTAACAGGGGGGCCGATGGCTACACCTTC.

The chain uses TRBV7-9 and TRBJ2-1, with 10 bases that match TRBD2. Germline V gives CDR1 SEHNR, CDR2 FQNEAQ (reference sequence). The CDR3 runs to 17 residues. V trimming: 1 base; J trimming: 6 bases; junction bases outside the gene matches: 9. CDR3 DNA: TGTGCCAGCAGCTTAGAGAGTATAAGCGGGGGGGCCAATGAGCAGTTCTTC. Translating gives CASSLESISGGANEQFF.

The chain couples TRBV5-1 to TRBJ2-1; 7 nucleotides match TRBD2. Germline V gene data show CDR1 as SGHRS and CDR2 as YFSETQ. This CDR3 is 15 amino acids long. V was pared by 2 bases and J by 10 bases, with 12 bases of the junction left unmatched. The CDR3 DNA follows: TGCGCCAGCAGCTTAGGGTCTAGCGGTCTTGAGGAGCAGTTCTTC. Translated: CASSLGSSGLEEQFF.

The chain recombines TRBV19 with TRBJ1-1; the match to TRBD1 covers 7 bases. This CDR3 comprises 14 residues. V lost 3 bases, J lost 3 bases, and 4 bases stayed unmatched. Looked up from germline, CDR1 is LNHDA and CDR2 is SQIVND (reference sequence). CDR3 residues: CASSIHRGDTEAFF. The CDR3 DNA reads TGTGCCAGTAGTATCCACAGGGGAGACACTGAAGCTTTCTTT.

The gene calls are TRBV7-3 and TRBJ2-1, with 14 bases lining up with TRBD2. The CDR3 totals 21 residues. With V trimmed by 1 base and J by 1 base, 12 bases remained unmatched. Germline V gene sequence: CDR1 SGHTA, CDR2 FQGTGA. The CDR3 protein is CASSLRAAGTSGGGSYNEQFF. The CDR3 bases are TGTGCCAGCAGCTTAAGAGCGGCCGGGACTAGCGGGGGCGGGTCCTACAATGAGCAGTTCTTC.

This clone came up once. The chain couples TRBV5-4 to TRBJ1-1; D call uncertain. Germline values: CDR1 SGHNT, CDR2 YYREEE (reference sequence). V was shortened by 4 bases and J by 1 base, with 17 bases between the two germline ends. This CDR3 comprises 16 residues. CDR3 residues: CASSLGGTLSNTEAFF. For the CDR3, the DNA is TGTGCCAGCAGCCTTGGAGGAACCTTATCGAACACTGAAGCTTTCTTT.

The chain employs TRBV6-2 or TRBV6-3 and TRBJ2-2; D remains unclear. Germline V gene sequence: CDR1 MNHEY, CDR2 SVGEGT. V shed 0 bases and J shed 4 bases, with 12 bases lying between them. CDR3 size: 16 residues. In DNA form, the CDR3 reads TGTGCCAGCAGTTACTCGTACCCCCCGGGCACCGGGGAGCTGTTTTTT. Its protein product is CASSYSYPPGTGELFF.

The chain uses TRBV5-6 and TRBJ1-4; perhaps TRBD1 as D (6 bases). V lost 2 bases and J 5 bases, leaving 19 bases between the germline ends. The V gene's germline CDR1 is SGHDT and CDR2 YYEEEE. The length of the CDR3 is 17 residues. The CDR3 DNA sequence: TGTGCCAGCAGCTTAGGGGGTTTCCAGGGCCAAAATGAAAAACTGTTTTTT. Protein sequence: CASSLGGFQGQNEKLFF.

The gene calls are TRBV28 and TRBJ1-4, with TRBD1 as a possible D gene (5 bases). The CDR3 covers 13 residues. CDR1 and CDR2 from the germline V gene are MDHEN and SYDVKM. Trimming took off 5 bases at V and 8 bases at J, with 12 bases between the two ends. As DNA, the CDR3 is TGTGCCAGCAGTCGGGACTCGGAGGAAAAACTGTTTTTT. It specifies CASSRDSEEKLFF.

The chain joins TRBV9 to TRBJ2-2; 7 nucleotides agree with TRBD2. This CDR3 has 16 residues. CDR1 and CDR2 from the germline V gene are SGDLS and YYNGEE. V shed 4 bases, J shed 5 bases, and the junction held 11 bases outside the gene matches. For the CDR3, the DNA is TGTGCCAGCAGCCTCAGTGGCGGGAGTCCTACCGGGGAGCTGTTTTTT. As protein: CASSLSGGSPTGELFF.

This clone was seen at least ten times. V and J are TRBV27 and TRBJ2-3; possible D gene TRBD1, 6 bases. The CDR3 has 12 residues. CDR1 and CDR2 (germline): MNHEY, SMNVEV (reference sequence). V was shortened by 2 bases and J by 6 bases, with 6 bases between the two germline ends. The CDR3 sequence is CASSLQGDTQYF. CDR3 nucleotides: TGTGCCAGCAGTTTACAGGGGGATACGCAGTATTTT.

The rearrangement joins TRBV27 to TRBJ1-6; D uncertain. The CDR3 covers 13 residues. Germline-derived CDR1 and CDR2 are MNHEY and SMNVEV (reference sequence). The V end lost 4 bases, the J end lost 10 bases, and 11 bases lay between the germline ends. The CDR3 DNA is TGTGCCAGCAGTTCGGGAGGGAACTCACCCCTCCACTTT. Translated, it gives CASSSGGNSPLHF.

The chain couples TRBV9 to TRBJ2-3; D perhaps matches TRBD1 (5 bases). The CDR3 is 14 residues long. Trimming left V 4 bases short and J 0 bases short, with 9 bases between. Germline assignment: CDR1 SGDLS and CDR2 YYNGEE. The CDR3 loop is CASSHRRSTDTQYF. The CDR3 DNA is TGTGCCAGCAGCCACAGGCGTAGCACAGATACGCAGTATTTT. The complete variable domain, with remaining parts taken from reference TRBV9 and TRBJ2-3, reads DSGVTQTPKHLITATGQRVTLRCSPRSGDLSVYWYQQSLDQGLQFLIQYYNGEERAKGNILERFSAQQFPDLHSELNLSSLELGDSALYFCASSHRRSTDTQYFGPGTRLTVL.

The V and J genes are TRBV12-3 or TRBV12-4 and TRBJ2-1; TRBD2 matches 7 bases. V shed 7 bases and J 7 bases; nucleotides not matched to a gene: 4. The CDR3 loop spans 12 amino acids. Here the CDR3 reads CASTLGGNEQFF. The DNA of the CDR3 is TGTGCCAGCACCTTGGGGGGGAATGAGCAGTTCTTC.

This chain uses TRBV27 with TRBJ2-1, with no clear D. CDR1 and CDR2 from the germline V gene are MNHEY and SMNVEV (reference sequence). The CDR3 contains 15 residues. The V end lost 5 bases, the J end lost 1 base, and 12 bases lay between the germline ends. CDR3 DNA sequence: TGTGCCAGCAGTGCTCTGGAGTGGTCCTACAATGAGCAGTTCTTC. Protein sequence: CASSALEWSYNEQFF.

The J gene is TRBJ1-2, the V gene TRBV19; D perhaps matches TRBD1 (6 bases). The CDR3 loop spans 13 amino acids. The germline gives CDR1 LNHDA, CDR2 SQIVND (reference sequence). V lost 6 bases to trimming and J lost 3 bases, with 11 bases between them. CDR3: CASRTGSYYGYTF. For the CDR3, the DNA is TGTGCCAGTAGGACAGGCTCGTACTATGGCTACACCTTC.

The rearrangement uses TRBV3-1 (or the pseudogene TRBV3-2) and TRBJ2-6, with no clear D. This CDR3 is built from 17 residues. Trimming stripped 3 bases from V and 0 bases from J, with 12 bases between. Germline lookup yields CDR1 LGHDT and CDR2 YNNKEL (reference sequence). CDR3 nucleotides: TGTGCCAGCAGCCAGGGCATTTCCAGCTCTGGGGCCAACGTCCTGACTTTC. Its translation: CASSQGISSSGANVLTF.